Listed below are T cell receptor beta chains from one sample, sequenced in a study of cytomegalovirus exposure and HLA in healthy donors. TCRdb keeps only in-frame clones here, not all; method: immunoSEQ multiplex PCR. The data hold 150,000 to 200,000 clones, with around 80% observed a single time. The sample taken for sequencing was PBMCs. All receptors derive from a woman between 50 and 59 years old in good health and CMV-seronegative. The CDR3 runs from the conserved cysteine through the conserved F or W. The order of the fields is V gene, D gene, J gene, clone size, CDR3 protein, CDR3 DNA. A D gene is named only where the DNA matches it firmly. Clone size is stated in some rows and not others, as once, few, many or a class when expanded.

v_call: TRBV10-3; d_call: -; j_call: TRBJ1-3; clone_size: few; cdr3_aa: CAISGGAGNTIYF; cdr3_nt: TGTGCCATCAGTGGGGGAGCTGGAAACACCATATATTTT
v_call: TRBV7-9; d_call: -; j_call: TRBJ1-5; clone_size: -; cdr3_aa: CSSSPRADNQPQHF; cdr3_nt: TGTTCCAGCAGCCCGAGGGCCGATAATCAGCCCCAGCATTTT
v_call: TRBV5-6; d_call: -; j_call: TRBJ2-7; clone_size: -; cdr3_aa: CASSLVRPGSYEQYF; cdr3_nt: TGTGCCAGCAGCTTGGTTCGGCCAGGCTCCTACGAGCAGTACTTC
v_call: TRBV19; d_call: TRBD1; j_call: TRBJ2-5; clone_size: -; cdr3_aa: CASSPPGGETQYF; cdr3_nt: TGTGCCAGTAGCCCCCCAGGGGGCGAGACCCAGTACTTC
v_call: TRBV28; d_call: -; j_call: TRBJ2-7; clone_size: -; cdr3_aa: CASSPGGPPGEQYF; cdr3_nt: TGTGCCAGCAGTCCCGGGGGGCCTCCTGGCGAGCAGTACTTC
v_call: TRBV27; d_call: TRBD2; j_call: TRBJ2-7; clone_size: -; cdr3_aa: CASSLGRPSSYEQYF; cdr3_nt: TGTGCCAGCAGTCTCGGGAGGCCGAGCTCCTACGAGCAGTACTTC
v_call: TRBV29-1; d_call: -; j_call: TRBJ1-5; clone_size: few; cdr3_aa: CSVALKVEGQPQHF; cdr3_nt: TGCAGCGTTGCCCTAAAAGTGGAGGGTCAGCCCCAGCATTTT
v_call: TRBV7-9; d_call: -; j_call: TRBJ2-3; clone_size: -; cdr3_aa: CASSLGGDRSDTQYF; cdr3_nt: TGTGCCAGCAGCTTAGGCGGAGATCGGTCAGATACGCAGTATTTT
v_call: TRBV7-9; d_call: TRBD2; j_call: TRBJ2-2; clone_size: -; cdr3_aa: CASSLGSGTNTGELFF; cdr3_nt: TGTGCCAGCAGCTTAGGAAGCGGGACGAACACCGGGGAGCTGTTTTTT
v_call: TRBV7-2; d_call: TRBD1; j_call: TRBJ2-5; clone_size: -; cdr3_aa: CASSFDRGRETQYF; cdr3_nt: TGTGCCAGCAGCTTCGACAGGGGGCGGGAGACCCAGTACTTC
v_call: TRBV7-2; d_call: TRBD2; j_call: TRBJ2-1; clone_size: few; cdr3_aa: CASSFRGGRNEQFF; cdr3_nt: TGTGCCAGCAGCTTTCGGGGGGGCCGGAATGAGCAGTTCTTC
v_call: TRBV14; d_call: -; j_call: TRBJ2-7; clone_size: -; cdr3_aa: CASSQVGAGAWTTYEQYF; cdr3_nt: TGTGCCAGCAGCCAAGTGGGGGCAGGGGCATGGACGACCTACGAGCAGTACTTC
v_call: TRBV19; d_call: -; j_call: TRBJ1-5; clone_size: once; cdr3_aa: CASSIAAGANQPQHF; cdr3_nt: TGTGCCAGTAGTATAGCGGCAGGGGCGAATCAGCCCCAGCATTTT
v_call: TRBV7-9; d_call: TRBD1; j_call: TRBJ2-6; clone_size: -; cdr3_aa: CSSRWGQLLSGANVLTF; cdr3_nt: TGTTCCAGCAGGTGGGGACAGCTTCTCTCTGGGGCCAACGTCCTGACTTTC
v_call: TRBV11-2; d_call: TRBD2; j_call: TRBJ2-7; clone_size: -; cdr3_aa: CASSPIGLAGPGEQYF; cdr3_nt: TGTGCCAGCAGCCCTATAGGACTAGCGGGGCCTGGCGAGCAGTACTTC
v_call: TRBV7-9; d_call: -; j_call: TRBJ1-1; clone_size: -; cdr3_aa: CASSLVGGGAEAFF; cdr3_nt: TGTGCCAGCAGCTTAGTGGGGGGGGGCGCTGAAGCTTTCTTT
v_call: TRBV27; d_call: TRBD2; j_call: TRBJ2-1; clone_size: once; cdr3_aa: CASSFLAGAYNEQFF; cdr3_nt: TGTGCCAGCAGTTTTCTAGCGGGAGCATACAATGAGCAGTTCTTC
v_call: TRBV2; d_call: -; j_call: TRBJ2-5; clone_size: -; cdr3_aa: CASRGAEEQYF; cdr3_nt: TGTGCCAGCAGGGGGGCGGAGGAGCAGTACTTC
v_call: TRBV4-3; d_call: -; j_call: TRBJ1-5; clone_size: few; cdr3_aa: CASSQVGGQPQHF; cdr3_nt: TGCGCCAGCAGCCAAGTTGGAGGCCAGCCCCAGCATTTT
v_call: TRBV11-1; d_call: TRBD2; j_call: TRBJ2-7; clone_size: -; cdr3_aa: CASSLGGLATYEQYF; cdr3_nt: TGTGCCAGCAGCTTAGGGGGACTAGCGACCTACGAGCAGTACTTC
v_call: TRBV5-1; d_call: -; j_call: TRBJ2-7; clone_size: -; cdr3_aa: CASSLAGSLSSYEQYF; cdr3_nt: TGCGCCAGCAGCTTGGCGGGGAGCTTAAGCTCCTACGAGCAGTACTTC
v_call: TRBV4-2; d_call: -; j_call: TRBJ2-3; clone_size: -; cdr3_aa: CASSQILGGGPDTQYF; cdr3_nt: TGTGCCAGCAGCCAAATCCTTGGGGGAGGACCAGATACGCAGTATTTT
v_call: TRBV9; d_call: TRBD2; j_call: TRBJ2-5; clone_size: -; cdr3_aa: CASSRLGLAGGGGQETQYF; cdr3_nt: TGTGCCAGCAGCCGCCTCGGACTAGCGGGGGGCGGGGGACAAGAGACCCAGTACTTC
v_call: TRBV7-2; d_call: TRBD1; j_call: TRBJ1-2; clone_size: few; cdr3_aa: CASSLDRGTYGYTF; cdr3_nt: TGTGCCAGCAGCTTAGACAGGGGGACCTATGGCTACACCTTC
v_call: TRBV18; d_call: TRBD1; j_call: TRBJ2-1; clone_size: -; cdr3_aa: CASSPRTGVGGSDNYNEQFF; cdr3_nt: TGTGCCAGCTCACCTCGGACAGGGGTGGGGGGGAGCGATAACTACAATGAGCAGTTCTTC
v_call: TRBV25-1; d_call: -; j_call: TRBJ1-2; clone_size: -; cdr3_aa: CASRRENHYGYTF; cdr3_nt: TGTGCCAGCAGGAGAGAGAACCATTATGGCTACACCTTC
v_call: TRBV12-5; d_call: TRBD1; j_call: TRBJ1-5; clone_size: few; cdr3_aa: CASNRGNQPQHF; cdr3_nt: TGTGCTAGCAACAGGGGTAATCAGCCCCAGCATTTT
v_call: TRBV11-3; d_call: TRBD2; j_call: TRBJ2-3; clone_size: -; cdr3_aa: CASSFGGRTTDTQYF; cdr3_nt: TGTGCCAGCAGCTTCGGGGGGAGAACCACAGATACGCAGTATTTT
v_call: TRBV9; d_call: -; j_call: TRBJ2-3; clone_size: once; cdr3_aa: CASSRTSAATDTQYF; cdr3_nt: TGTGCCAGCAGCCGCACGTCGGCAGCGACAGATACGCAGTATTTT
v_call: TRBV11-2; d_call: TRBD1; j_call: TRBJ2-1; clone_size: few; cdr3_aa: CASSEGANNEQFF; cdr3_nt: TGTGCCAGCAGCGAGGGGGCGAACAATGAGCAGTTCTTC
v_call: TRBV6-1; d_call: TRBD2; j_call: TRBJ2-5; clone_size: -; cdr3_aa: CASSEGLAGVLRAQYF; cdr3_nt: TGTGCCAGCAGTGAAGGGTTAGCGGGGGTCCTCAGGGCCCAGTACTTC
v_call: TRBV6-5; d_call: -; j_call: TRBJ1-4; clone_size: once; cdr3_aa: CASSYSGTPDEKLFF; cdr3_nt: TGTGCCAGCAGTTACTCAGGGACTCCAGATGAAAAACTGTTTTTT
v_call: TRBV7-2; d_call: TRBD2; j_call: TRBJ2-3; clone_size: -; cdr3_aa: CASSLVTSGVSTDTQYF; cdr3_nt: TGTGCCAGCAGCTTAGTGACTAGCGGGGTGAGCACAGATACGCAGTATTTT
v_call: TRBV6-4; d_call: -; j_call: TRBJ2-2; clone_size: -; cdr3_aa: CASRVTSNTGELFF; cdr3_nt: TGTGCCAGCAGAGTTACTTCTAACACCGGGGAGCTGTTTTTT
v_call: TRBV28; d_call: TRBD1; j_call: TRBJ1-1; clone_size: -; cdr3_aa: CASSLPGQGRTEAFF; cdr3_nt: TGTGCCAGCAGTCTCCCGGGACAGGGGCGAACGGAAGCTTTCTTT
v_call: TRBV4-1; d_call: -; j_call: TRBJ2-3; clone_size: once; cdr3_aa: CASSQQGLDTQYF; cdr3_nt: TGCGCCAGCAGCCAACAGGGGTTAGATACGCAGTATTTT
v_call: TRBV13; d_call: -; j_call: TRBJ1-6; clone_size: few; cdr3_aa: CASSLGQGNSPLHF; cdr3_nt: TGTGCCAGCAGCTTAGGGCAGGGGAATTCACCCCTCCACTTT
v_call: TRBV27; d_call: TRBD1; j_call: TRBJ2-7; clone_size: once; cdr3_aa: CASSPRQGYEQYF; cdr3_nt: TGTGCCAGCAGCCCCCGACAGGGCTACGAGCAGTACTTC
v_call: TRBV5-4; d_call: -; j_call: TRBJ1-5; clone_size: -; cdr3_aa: CASSPPPGYGPLYSNQPQHF; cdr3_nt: TGTGCCAGCAGCCCCCCCCCAGGGTATGGGCCCCTTTATAGCAATCAGCCCCAGCATTTT
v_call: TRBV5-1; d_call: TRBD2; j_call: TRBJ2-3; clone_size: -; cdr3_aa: CASSLEGSGGMRVNTQYF; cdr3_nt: TGCGCCAGCAGCTTGGAGGGGTCGGGAGGGATGAGAGTGAATACGCAGTATTTT
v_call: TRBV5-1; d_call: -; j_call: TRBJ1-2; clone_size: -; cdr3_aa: CASSLGSENYGYTF; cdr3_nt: TGCGCCAGCAGCTTGGGCAGCGAGAACTATGGCTACACCTTC
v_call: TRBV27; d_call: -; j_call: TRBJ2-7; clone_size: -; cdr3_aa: CASSLRGRQSYEQYF; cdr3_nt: TGTGCCAGCAGTTTACGTGGGAGGCAGTCCTACGAGCAGTACTTC
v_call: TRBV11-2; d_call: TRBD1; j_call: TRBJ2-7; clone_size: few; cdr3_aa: CAETGQNYEQYF; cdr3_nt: TGTGCCGAAACGGGACAGAACTACGAGCAGTACTTC
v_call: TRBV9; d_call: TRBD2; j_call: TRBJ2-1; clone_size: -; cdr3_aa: CASSPTSGRWNEQFF; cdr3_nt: TGTGCCAGCAGCCCCACTAGCGGGAGATGGAATGAGCAGTTCTTC
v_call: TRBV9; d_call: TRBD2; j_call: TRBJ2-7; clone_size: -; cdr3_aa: CASSEGLAGSYEQYF; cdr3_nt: TGTGCCAGCAGCGAGGGACTAGCGGGCTCCTACGAGCAGTACTTC
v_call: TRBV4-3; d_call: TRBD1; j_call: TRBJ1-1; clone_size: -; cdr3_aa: CASSQEAGGGHTEAFF; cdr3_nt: TGCGCCAGCAGCCAAGAGGCAGGGGGCGGTCACACTGAAGCTTTCTTT
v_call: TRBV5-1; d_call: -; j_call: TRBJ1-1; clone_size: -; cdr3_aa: CASSSVRGPVDTEAFF; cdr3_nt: TGCGCCAGCAGCTCCGTCAGGGGTCCCGTCGACACTGAAGCTTTCTTT